The 8 T cell receptor beta chains below were found in one sample sequenced in a study of shared clonotypes between healthy human individuals. The table came from immunoSEQ multiplex PCR; TCRdb's copy has only in-frame clones and leaves some out. The sample includes 2 million to 2.5 million clones, around 95% seen only once; the top ten take around 0.13%. The specimen sequenced was naive CD4+ T cells sorted from blood. Specified subset: CD45RA+ positively selected. The receptors stem from a young man in good health.

This chain connects TRBV6-6 to TRBJ1-2; TRBD1 might be the D (6 bases). The germline V and J ends were trimmed by 6 bases and 3 bases, with 14 bases remaining between them. Germline values: CDR1 MNHNY, CDR2 SVGAGI (reference sequence). CDR3 size: 14 residues. The CDR3 here is CASSSSDRYYGYTF. CDR3 DNA: TGTGCCAGCAGCTCCTCCGACAGGTACTATGGCTACACCTTC.

On this clone: In the same sample, other DNA sequences code for this CDR3. The V call is TRBV5-4, the J call TRBJ1-2; TRBD1 might be the D (5 bases). The CDR3 sequence is 15 residues long. Deletions cut 5 bases from V and 2 bases from J, with 16 bases between. In germline, CDR1 is SGHNT, CDR2 YYREEE (reference sequence). The CDR3 here is CASSLDRGRNYGYTF. CDR3 DNA sequence: TGTGCCAGCAGTCTTGACCGGGGCCGAAACTATGGCTACACCTTC.

A word on this clone: An end of the junction does not agree with germline; a read error may underlie this. The rearrangement joins TRBV5-6 to TRBJ2-7; 8 nucleotides line up with TRBD1. CDR3 length equals 19 residues. CDR1 is SGHDT and CDR2 is YYEEEE in the germline V gene. The CDR3 region is CASSLAKDRVPTRGYEQYF. CDR3 coding DNA: TGTGCCAGCAGTTTGGCCAAGGACAGGGTCCCAACGAGGGGCTACGAGCAGTACTTC.

This sequence joins TRBV2 and TRBJ2-3, with D maybe TRBD2 (5 bases). Per the germline V gene, CDR1 is SNHLY and CDR2 is FYNNEI. V gave up 3 bases and J gave up 5 bases, with 15 bases separating them. This CDR3 has 15 amino acids. The chain's CDR3 is CASSDPGESEDTQYF. CDR3 in DNA: TGTGCCAGCAGTGACCCCGGGGAGAGCGAAGATACGCAGTATTTT.

CDR3: CAWNQGRIQETQYF. CDR3 coding DNA: TGTGCCTGGAATCAAGGACGGATACAAGAGACCCAGTACTTC. The rearrangement links TRBV30 to TRBJ2-5, with no clear D. V gave up 4 bases and J gave up 2 bases, with 14 bases separating them. CDR3 size: 14 residues. CDR1 is GTSNPN, CDR2 SVGIG, per germline (reference sequence).

The V and J genes are TRBV14 and TRBJ2-7, with D maybe TRBD2 (6 bases). Trimming removed 3 bases from V and 8 bases from J, with 8 bases in between. The CDR3 extends over 11 amino acids. Per germline, CDR1 SGHDN and CDR2 FVKESK. The CDR3 DNA reads TGTGCCAGCAGCCACGGAGGGAAGCAGTACTTC. It codes for CASSHGGKQYF.

This clone was counted a single time. The chain combines TRBV28 with TRBJ2-7; D may be TRBD1 (5 bases). Germline V gene lookup returns CDR1 MDHEN and CDR2 SYDVKM. The CDR3 totals 12 residues. V shed 9 bases and J shed 2 bases, with 11 bases lying between them. The CDR3 DNA reads TGTGCCAGTACCCCGGACACCTACGAGCAGTACTTC. Protein sequence: CASTPDTYEQYF.

The V call is TRBV4-1, the J call TRBJ2-4, with D possibly matching TRBD2 (6 bases). The V gene lost 0 bases and the J gene lost 0 bases, with 24 bases spanning the gap. CDR3 length equals 21 residues. Germline-derived CDR1 and CDR2 are MGHRA and YSYEKL. Here the CDR3 reads CASSQDGFTGEGNPAKNIQYF. DNA for the CDR3: TGCGCCAGCAGCCAAGACGGCTTTACGGGAGAGGGGAATCCAGCCAAAAACATTCAGTACTTC.